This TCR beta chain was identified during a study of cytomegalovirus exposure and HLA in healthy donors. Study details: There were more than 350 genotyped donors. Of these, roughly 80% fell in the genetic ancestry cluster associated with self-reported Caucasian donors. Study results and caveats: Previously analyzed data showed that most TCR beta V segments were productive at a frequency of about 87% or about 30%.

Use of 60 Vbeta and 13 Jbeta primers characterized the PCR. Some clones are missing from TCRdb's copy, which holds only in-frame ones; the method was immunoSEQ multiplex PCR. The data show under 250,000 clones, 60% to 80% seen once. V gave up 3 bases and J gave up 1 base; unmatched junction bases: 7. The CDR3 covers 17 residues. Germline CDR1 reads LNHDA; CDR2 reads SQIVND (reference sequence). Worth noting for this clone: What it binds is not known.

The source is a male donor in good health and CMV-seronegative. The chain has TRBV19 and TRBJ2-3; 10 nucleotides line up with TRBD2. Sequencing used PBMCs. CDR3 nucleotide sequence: TGTGCCAGTAGTATTGGTGGTGGACTAGCGGGCACAGATACGCAGTATTTT. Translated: CASSIGGGLAGTDTQYF.